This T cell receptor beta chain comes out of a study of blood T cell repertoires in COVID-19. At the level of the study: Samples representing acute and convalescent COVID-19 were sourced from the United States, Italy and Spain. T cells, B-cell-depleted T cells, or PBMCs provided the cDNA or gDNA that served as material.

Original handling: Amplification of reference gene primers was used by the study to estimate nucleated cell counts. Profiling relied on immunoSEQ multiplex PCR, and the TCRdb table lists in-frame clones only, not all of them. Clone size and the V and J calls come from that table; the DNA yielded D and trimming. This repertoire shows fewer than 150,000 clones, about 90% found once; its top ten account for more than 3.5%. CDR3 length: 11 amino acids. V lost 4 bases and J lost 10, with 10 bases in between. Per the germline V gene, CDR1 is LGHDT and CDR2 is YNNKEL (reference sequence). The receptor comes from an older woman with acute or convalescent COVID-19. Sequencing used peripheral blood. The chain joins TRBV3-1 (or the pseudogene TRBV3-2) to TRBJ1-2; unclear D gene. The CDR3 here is CASSRRESYTF. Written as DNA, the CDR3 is TGTGCCAGCAGCCGGAGAGAGTCCTACACCTTC.